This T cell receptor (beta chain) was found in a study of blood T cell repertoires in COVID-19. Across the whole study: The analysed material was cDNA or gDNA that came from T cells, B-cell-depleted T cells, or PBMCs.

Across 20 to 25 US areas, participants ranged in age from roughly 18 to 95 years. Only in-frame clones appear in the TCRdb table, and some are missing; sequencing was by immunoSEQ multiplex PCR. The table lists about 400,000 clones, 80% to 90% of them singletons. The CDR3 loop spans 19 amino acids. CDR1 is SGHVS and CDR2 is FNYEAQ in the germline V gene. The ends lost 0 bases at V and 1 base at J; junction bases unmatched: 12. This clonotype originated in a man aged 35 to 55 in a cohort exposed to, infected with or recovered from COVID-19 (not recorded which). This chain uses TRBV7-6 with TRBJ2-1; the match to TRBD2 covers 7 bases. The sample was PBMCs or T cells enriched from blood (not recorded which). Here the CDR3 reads CASSLAARENDPSYNEQFF. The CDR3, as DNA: TGTGCCAGCAGCTTAGCAGCGCGGGAGAATGATCCGTCCTACAATGAGCAGTTCTTC.